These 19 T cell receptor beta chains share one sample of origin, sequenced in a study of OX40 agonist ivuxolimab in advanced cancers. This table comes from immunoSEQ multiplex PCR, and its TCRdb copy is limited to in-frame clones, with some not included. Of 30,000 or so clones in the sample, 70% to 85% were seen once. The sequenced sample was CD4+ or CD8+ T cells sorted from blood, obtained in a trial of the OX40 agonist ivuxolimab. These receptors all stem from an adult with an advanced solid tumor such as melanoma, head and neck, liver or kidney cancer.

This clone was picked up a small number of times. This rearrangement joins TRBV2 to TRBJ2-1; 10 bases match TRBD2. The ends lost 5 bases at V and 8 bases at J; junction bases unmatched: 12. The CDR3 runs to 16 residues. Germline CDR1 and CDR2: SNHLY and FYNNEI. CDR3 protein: CASSPFLAGEGYEQFF. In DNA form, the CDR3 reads TGTGCCAGCAGTCCCTTTCTAGCGGGAGAGGGGTATGAGCAGTTCTTC.

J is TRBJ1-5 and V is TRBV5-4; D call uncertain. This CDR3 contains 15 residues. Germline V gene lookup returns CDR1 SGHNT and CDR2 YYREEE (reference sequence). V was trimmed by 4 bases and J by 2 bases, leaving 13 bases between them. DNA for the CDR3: TGTGCCAGCAGCCTAGGGCCGAGTGGCAATCAGCCCCAGCATTTT. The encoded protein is CASSLGPSGNQPQHF.

CDR3 DNA: TGTGCCAGCAGTGGGCCCCAGGGCGCGGGAGAGGAAGAGCAGTTCTTC. Translating it yields CASSGPQGAGEEEQFF. The chain employs TRBV25-1 and TRBJ2-1; TRBD2 matches at 7 bases. Germline V gene sequence: CDR1 MGHDK, CDR2 SYGVNS. This CDR3 region has 16 residues. Germline trimming cut 4 bases from V and 10 bases from J; bases unmatched to any gene: 16.

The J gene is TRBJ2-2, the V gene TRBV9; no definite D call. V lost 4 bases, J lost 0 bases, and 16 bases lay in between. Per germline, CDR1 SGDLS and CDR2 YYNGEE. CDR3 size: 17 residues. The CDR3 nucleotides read TGTGCCAGCAGCCCCTACGGGCAGGTCGCGAACACCGGGGAGCTGTTTTTT. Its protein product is CASSPYGQVANTGELFF.

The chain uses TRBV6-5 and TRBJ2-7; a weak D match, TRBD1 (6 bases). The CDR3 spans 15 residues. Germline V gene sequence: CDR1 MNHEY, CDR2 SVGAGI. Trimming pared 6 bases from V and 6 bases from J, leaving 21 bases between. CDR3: CASSPIKLTGIEQYF. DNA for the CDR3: TGTGCCAGCAGCCCGATTAAGTTAACAGGGATCGAGCAGTACTTC.

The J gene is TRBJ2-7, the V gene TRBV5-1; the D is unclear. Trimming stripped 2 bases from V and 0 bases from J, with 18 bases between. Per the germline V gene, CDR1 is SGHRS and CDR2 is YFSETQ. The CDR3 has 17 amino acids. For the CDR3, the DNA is TGCGCCAGCAGCTTATCCCCAACCGGCAGGAGCTCCTACGAGCAGTACTTC. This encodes CASSLSPTGRSSYEQYF. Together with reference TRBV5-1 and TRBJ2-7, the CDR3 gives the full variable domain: KAGVTQTPRYLIKTRGQQVTLSCSPISGHRSVSWYQQTPGQGLQFLFEYFSETQRNKGNFPGRFSGRQFSNSRSEMNVSTLELGDSALYLCASSLSPTGRSSYEQYFGPGTRLTVT.

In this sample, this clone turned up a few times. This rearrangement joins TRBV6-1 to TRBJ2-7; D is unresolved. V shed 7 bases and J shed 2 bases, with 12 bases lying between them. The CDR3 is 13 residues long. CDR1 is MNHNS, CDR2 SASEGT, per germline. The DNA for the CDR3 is TGTGCCAGCAAGGCAGAGATTACCTACGAGCAGTACTTC. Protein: CASKAEITYEQYF.

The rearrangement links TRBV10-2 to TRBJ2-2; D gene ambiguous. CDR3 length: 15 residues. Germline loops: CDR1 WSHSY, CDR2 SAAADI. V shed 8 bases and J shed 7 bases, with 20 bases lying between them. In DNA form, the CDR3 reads TGCGCCAGCCGCCGAGGTAACTCCATTGACGGGGAGCTGTTTTTT. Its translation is CASRRGNSIDGELFF.

Here the CDR3 reads CASSLDRGTDTQYF. Written as DNA, the CDR3 is TGTGCCAGCAGCTTAGACCGGGGGACAGATACGCAGTATTTT. This chain connects TRBV7-8 to TRBJ2-3, with D perhaps matching TRBD2 (6 bases). The CDR3 spans 14 residues. Germline-derived CDR1 and CDR2 are SGHVS and FQNEAQ. Trimming cost V 1 base and J 3 bases, with 8 bases left between them.

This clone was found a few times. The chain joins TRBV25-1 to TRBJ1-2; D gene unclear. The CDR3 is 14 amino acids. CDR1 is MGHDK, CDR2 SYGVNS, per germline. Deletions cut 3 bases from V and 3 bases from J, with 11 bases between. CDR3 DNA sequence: TGTGCCAGCAGTGACCCAAGTCTGCACTATGGCTACACCTTC. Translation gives CASSDPSLHYGYTF.

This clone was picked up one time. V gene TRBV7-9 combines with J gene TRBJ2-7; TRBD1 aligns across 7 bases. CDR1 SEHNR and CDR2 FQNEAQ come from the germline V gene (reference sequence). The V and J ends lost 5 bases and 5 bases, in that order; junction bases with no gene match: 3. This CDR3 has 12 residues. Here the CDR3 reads CASSLTGDEQYF. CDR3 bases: TGTGCCAGCAGCCTCACAGGGGACGAGCAGTACTTC.

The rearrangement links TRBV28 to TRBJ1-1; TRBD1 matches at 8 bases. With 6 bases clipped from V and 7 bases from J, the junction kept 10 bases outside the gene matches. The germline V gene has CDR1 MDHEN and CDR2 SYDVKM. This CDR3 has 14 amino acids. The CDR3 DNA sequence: TGTGCCAGCAGGCTACCAGGGGGCGTGAATGAAGCTTTCTTT. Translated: CASRLPGGVNEAFF.

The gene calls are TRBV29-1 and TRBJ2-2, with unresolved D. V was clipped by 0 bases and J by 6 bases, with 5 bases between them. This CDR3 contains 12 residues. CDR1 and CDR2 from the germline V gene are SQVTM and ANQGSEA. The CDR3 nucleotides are TGCAGCGTTGAAGAATTGGCCGGGGAGCTGTTTTTT. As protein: CSVEELAGELFF.

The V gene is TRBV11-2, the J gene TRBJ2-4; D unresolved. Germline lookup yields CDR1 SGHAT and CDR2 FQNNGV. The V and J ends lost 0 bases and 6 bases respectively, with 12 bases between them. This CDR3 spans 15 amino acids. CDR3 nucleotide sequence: TGTGCCAGCAGCTTAGATTCAGGATTGGGAAACATTCAGTACTTC. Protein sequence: CASSLDSGLGNIQYF.

CDR3 coding DNA: TGTGCCAGCTCCTGGACACAAGACAATGAGCAGTTCTTC. Translating it yields CASSWTQDNEQFF. This chain connects TRBV18 to TRBJ2-1; D is perhaps TRBD1 (5 bases). V was shortened by 6 bases and J by 5 bases, with 11 bases between the two germline ends. This CDR3 has 13 amino acids. Germline values: CDR1 KGHSH, CDR2 LQKENI.

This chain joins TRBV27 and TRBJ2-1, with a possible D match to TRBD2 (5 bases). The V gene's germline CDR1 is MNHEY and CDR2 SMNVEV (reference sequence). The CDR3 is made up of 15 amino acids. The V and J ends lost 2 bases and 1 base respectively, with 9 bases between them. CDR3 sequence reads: CASSLRLASYNEQFF. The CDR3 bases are TGTGCCAGCAGTTTACGGTTAGCGTCCTACAATGAGCAGTTCTTC.

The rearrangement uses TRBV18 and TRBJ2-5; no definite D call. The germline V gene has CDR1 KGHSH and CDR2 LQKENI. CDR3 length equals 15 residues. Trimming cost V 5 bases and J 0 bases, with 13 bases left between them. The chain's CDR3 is CASSADGAYQETQYF. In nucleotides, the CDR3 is TGTGCCAGCTCAGCGGACGGAGCGTACCAAGAGACCCAGTACTTC.

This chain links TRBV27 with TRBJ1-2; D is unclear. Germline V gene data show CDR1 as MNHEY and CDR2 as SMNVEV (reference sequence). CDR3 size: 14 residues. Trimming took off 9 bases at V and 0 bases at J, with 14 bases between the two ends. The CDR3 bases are TGTGCCAGTTTGGGGAGGGCTTCTAACTATGGCTACACCTTC. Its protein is CASLGRASNYGYTF.

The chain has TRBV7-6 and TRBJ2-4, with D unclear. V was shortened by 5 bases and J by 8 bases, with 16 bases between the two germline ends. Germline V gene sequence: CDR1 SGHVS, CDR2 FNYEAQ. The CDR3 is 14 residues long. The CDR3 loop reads CASSPTRQNHIQYF. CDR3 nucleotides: TGTGCCAGCAGCCCCACCAGGCAGAATCACATTCAGTACTTC. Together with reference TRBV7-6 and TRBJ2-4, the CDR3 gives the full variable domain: GAGVSQSPRYKVTKRGQDVALRCDPISGHVSLYWYRQALGQGPEFLTYFNYEAQQDKSGLPNDRFSAERPEGSISTLTIQRTEQRDSAMYRCASSPTRQNHIQYFGAGTRLSVL.